This is a list of T cell receptor beta chains from one sample in a study of blood T cell repertoires in COVID-19. Repertoires were generated with immunoSEQ multiplex PCR, while TCRdb's copy carries only in-frame clones and drops some. The top ten clones hold 3% to 4.5% of a sample with about 110,000 clones, around 76% of them seen once. The sample comprised peripheral blood. Every receptor here comes from a woman older than 75 with acute or convalescent COVID-19. Both conserved end residues are part of each CDR3. The order of the fields is V gene, D gene, clone size, J gene, CDR3 protein, CDR3 DNA. D genes are given only for firm matches. Only some rows state a clone size, as once, few, many or a class for expanded clones.

v_call: TRBV10-3
d_call: .
clone_size: .
j_call: TRBJ1-1
cdr3_aa: CAISEDMNTEAFF
cdr3_nt: TGTGCCATCAGTGAAGACATGAACACTGAAGCTTTCTTT

v_call: TRBV7-2
d_call: .
clone_size: few
j_call: TRBJ2-1
cdr3_aa: CASSTGGYEQFF
cdr3_nt: TGTGCCAGCAGCACAGGTGGGTATGAGCAGTTCTTC

v_call: TRBV10-3
d_call: .
clone_size: .
j_call: TRBJ2-5
cdr3_aa: CAIRPRAQETQYF
cdr3_nt: TGTGCCATCAGACCGCGGGCCCAAGAGACCCAGTACTTC

v_call: TRBV28
d_call: TRBD1
clone_size: .
j_call: TRBJ1-2
cdr3_aa: CASSFQDETGRSDHTF
cdr3_nt: TGTGCCAGCAGTTTCCAAGATGAGACAGGGCGGTCCGACCACACCTTC

v_call: TRBV11-1
d_call: TRBD2
clone_size: .
j_call: TRBJ2-7
cdr3_aa: CASSLFLAGVEQYF
cdr3_nt: TGTGCCAGCAGCTTATTCCTAGCGGGAGTCGAGCAGTACTTC

v_call: TRBV11-1
d_call: TRBD1
clone_size: few
j_call: TRBJ2-5
cdr3_aa: CASSLGTGGWETQYF
cdr3_nt: TGTGCCAGCAGCCTCGGGACAGGGGGCTGGGAGACCCAGTACTTC

v_call: TRBV25-1
d_call: .
clone_size: few
j_call: TRBJ1-1
cdr3_aa: CASSESGNTEAFF
cdr3_nt: TGTGCCAGCAGTGAATCAGGGAACACTGAAGCTTTCTTT

v_call: TRBV28
d_call: .
clone_size: .
j_call: TRBJ1-6
cdr3_aa: CASSPPDFYNSPLHF
cdr3_nt: TGTGCCAGCAGTCCTCCAGACTTCTATAATTCACCCCTCCACTTT

v_call: TRBV7-9
d_call: TRBD2
clone_size: .
j_call: TRBJ2-1
cdr3_aa: CASSPFLTSGGNNEQFF
cdr3_nt: TGTGCCAGCAGCCCATTCTTAACTAGCGGGGGAAACAATGAGCAGTTCTTC

v_call: TRBV19
d_call: TRBD1
clone_size: .
j_call: TRBJ2-3
cdr3_aa: CASSPWLTGGSTDTQYF
cdr3_nt: TGTGCCAGTAGCCCATGGTTAACAGGGGGAAGCACAGATACGCAGTATTTT

v_call: TRBV9
d_call: .
clone_size: .
j_call: TRBJ1-6
cdr3_aa: CASSKTGSSPLHF
cdr3_nt: TGTGCCAGCAGCAAAACAGGGTCCTCACCCCTCCACTTT

v_call: TRBV5-4
d_call: TRBD1
clone_size: .
j_call: TRBJ1-2
cdr3_aa: CASSSGQDRTSYGYTF
cdr3_nt: TGTGCCAGCAGCTCGGGACAGGACAGGACAAGCTATGGCTACACCTTC

v_call: TRBV6-5
d_call: TRBD1
clone_size: .
j_call: TRBJ1-1
cdr3_aa: CASSHTGAQEAFF
cdr3_nt: TGTGCCAGCAGCCACACAGGGGCCCAGGAAGCTTTCTTT

v_call: TRBV6-5
d_call: TRBD1
clone_size: few
j_call: TRBJ1-4
cdr3_aa: CASSYGSTGVGEKLFF
cdr3_nt: TGTGCCAGCAGTTACGGGTCGACAGGGGTAGGAGAAAAACTGTTTTTT

v_call: TRBV6-4
d_call: TRBD1
clone_size: few
j_call: TRBJ1-3
cdr3_aa: CASRTRAWATGNSGNTIYF
cdr3_nt: TGTGCCAGCAGAACCCGAGCCTGGGCGACAGGGAACTCTGGAAACACCATATATTTT

v_call: TRBV5-4
d_call: .
clone_size: once
j_call: TRBJ2-7
cdr3_aa: CASSLEGRIGKSSYEQYF
cdr3_nt: TGTGCCAGCAGCTTGGAGGGGCGGATTGGGAAAAGCTCCTACGAGCAGTACTTC

v_call: TRBV19
d_call: TRBD1
clone_size: .
j_call: TRBJ2-1
cdr3_aa: CASTQGLKGNEQFF
cdr3_nt: TGTGCCAGCACACAGGGGTTGAAGGGCAATGAGCAGTTCTTC

v_call: TRBV9
d_call: TRBD1
clone_size: .
j_call: TRBJ1-6
cdr3_aa: CASSVWDSNSPLHF
cdr3_nt: TGTGCCAGCAGCGTTTGGGACAGTAATTCACCCCTCCACTTT

v_call: TRBV5-8
d_call: .
clone_size: .
j_call: TRBJ2-7
cdr3_aa: CASSQRTLVSPYEQYF
cdr3_nt: TGTGCCAGCAGCCAGAGGACTCTCGTCAGTCCGTACGAGCAGTACTTC

v_call: TRBV5-4
d_call: TRBD2
clone_size: many
j_call: TRBJ2-3
cdr3_aa: CASSILTSGGSDTQYF
cdr3_nt: TGTGCCAGCAGCATCCTTACTAGCGGGGGGTCGGATACGCAGTATTTT

v_call: TRBV5-1
d_call: TRBD2
clone_size: .
j_call: TRBJ2-7
cdr3_aa: CASSLAAGVDEQYF
cdr3_nt: TGCGCCAGCAGCTTGGCCGCGGGGGTGGACGAGCAGTACTTC

v_call: TRBV6-1
d_call: TRBD1
clone_size: .
j_call: TRBJ1-1
cdr3_aa: CASSVAWDRGLDTEAFF
cdr3_nt: TGTGCCAGCAGTGTGGCATGGGACAGGGGGCTGGACACTGAAGCTTTCTTT

v_call: TRBV5-1
d_call: .
clone_size: .
j_call: TRBJ1-1
cdr3_aa: CASSSRGKNTEAFF
cdr3_nt: TGCGCCAGCTCTTCCCGGGGAAAAAACACTGAAGCTTTCTTT

v_call: TRBV27
d_call: TRBD2
clone_size: .
j_call: TRBJ2-1
cdr3_aa: CASSSGLADVEQFF
cdr3_nt: TGTGCCAGCAGTTCCGGACTAGCGGACGTTGAGCAGTTCTTC

v_call: TRBV21-1
d_call: .
clone_size: .
j_call: TRBJ1-2
cdr3_aa: CASSKNGPQGAQGYTF
cdr3_nt: TGTGCCAGCAGCAAAAATGGCCCACAGGGGGCACAGGGCTACACCTTC

v_call: TRBV7-3
d_call: TRBD1
clone_size: .
j_call: TRBJ2-1
cdr3_aa: CASSPGTGKYNEQFF
cdr3_nt: TGTGCCAGCAGCCCTGGGACAGGGAAGTACAATGAGCAGTTCTTC

v_call: TRBV12-3/TRBV12-4
d_call: .
clone_size: .
j_call: TRBJ2-5
cdr3_aa: CASSQTTTQYF
cdr3_nt: TGTGCCAGCAGTCAAACGACTACCCAGTACTTC

v_call: TRBV6-5
d_call: .
clone_size: once
j_call: TRBJ1-1
cdr3_aa: CASSYSQGTEAFF
cdr3_nt: TGTGCCAGCAGTTACTCCCAGGGTACTGAAGCTTTCTTT

v_call: TRBV6-1
d_call: .
clone_size: once
j_call: TRBJ1-6
cdr3_aa: CASSESPGLPTSPLHF
cdr3_nt: TGTGCCAGCAGTGAAAGTCCAGGACTCCCCACTTCACCCCTCCACTTT

v_call: TRBV5-1
d_call: .
clone_size: few
j_call: TRBJ2-2
cdr3_aa: CASSLRQASGELFF
cdr3_nt: TGCGCCAGCAGCTTGCGGCAGGCCAGCGGGGAGCTGTTTTTT

v_call: TRBV10-3
d_call: TRBD2
clone_size: .
j_call: TRBJ2-5
cdr3_aa: CAISELPPTSGQETQYF
cdr3_nt: TGTGCCATCAGTGAGCTACCCCCGACTAGCGGACAAGAGACCCAGTACTTC

v_call: TRBV6-2/TRBV6-3
d_call: .
clone_size: medium-sized
j_call: TRBJ1-1
cdr3_aa: CASSSAGVPGFHEAFF
cdr3_nt: TGTGCCAGCAGCTCCGCAGGGGTCCCAGGGTTCCATGAAGCTTTCTTT

v_call: TRBV13
d_call: TRBD2
clone_size: .
j_call: TRBJ2-5
cdr3_aa: CASSPPSGSVVTQYF
cdr3_nt: TGTGCCAGCAGTCCACCTAGCGGGAGTGTCGTGACCCAGTACTTC

v_call: TRBV30
d_call: .
clone_size: .
j_call: TRBJ1-2
cdr3_aa: CAWSFQYYGYTF
cdr3_nt: TGTGCCTGGAGTTTCCAGTACTATGGCTACACCTTC

v_call: TRBV6-7
d_call: TRBD2
clone_size: .
j_call: TRBJ2-1
cdr3_aa: CASSYSWTSGTIYNEQFF
cdr3_nt: TGTGCCAGCAGTTACTCTTGGACTAGCGGGACGATTTACAATGAGCAGTTCTTC

v_call: TRBV29-1
d_call: .
clone_size: .
j_call: TRBJ2-5
cdr3_aa: CSVDLAVLQETQYF
cdr3_nt: TGCAGCGTTGATTTGGCGGTACTACAAGAGACCCAGTACTTC

v_call: TRBV2
d_call: TRBD2
clone_size: .
j_call: TRBJ2-1
cdr3_aa: CASKWWLAGANEQFF
cdr3_nt: TGTGCCAGCAAGTGGTGGCTAGCGGGCGCCAATGAGCAGTTCTTC

v_call: TRBV11-2
d_call: .
clone_size: few
j_call: TRBJ2-1
cdr3_aa: CASSLRRENYYFPNEQFF
cdr3_nt: TGTGCCAGCAGCTTAAGGCGAGAAAACTATTACTTTCCCAATGAGCAGTTCTTC

v_call: TRBV12-3/TRBV12-4
d_call: .
clone_size: .
j_call: TRBJ1-2
cdr3_aa: CASSPSNYGYTF
cdr3_nt: TGTGCCAGCAGCCCCAGTAACTATGGCTACACCTTC

v_call: TRBV6-2/TRBV6-3
d_call: TRBD2
clone_size: .
j_call: TRBJ2-6
cdr3_aa: CASSYPGTSGRWSGANVLTF
cdr3_nt: TGTGCCAGCAGTTACCCCGGGACTAGCGGGAGGTGGTCTGGGGCCAACGTCCTGACTTTC

v_call: TRBV27
d_call: .
clone_size: .
j_call: TRBJ2-7
cdr3_aa: CASSPLGEALEQYF
cdr3_nt: TGTGCCAGCAGTCCACTGGGGGAGGCCCTCGAGCAGTACTTC

v_call: TRBV5-1
d_call: .
clone_size: .
j_call: TRBJ2-2
cdr3_aa: CASKIQGAGELFF
cdr3_nt: TGCGCCAGCAAAATTCAAGGGGCCGGGGAGCTGTTTTTT

v_call: TRBV30
d_call: .
clone_size: .
j_call: TRBJ1-1
cdr3_aa: CAWSVSRRTEAFF
cdr3_nt: TGTGCCTGGAGTGTGTCGAGGCGCACTGAAGCTTTCTTT

v_call: TRBV5-1
d_call: .
clone_size: .
j_call: TRBJ1-2
cdr3_aa: CASSLTGGLRGYTF
cdr3_nt: TGCGCCAGCAGCCTGACCGGGGGGCTGAGAGGCTACACCTTC

v_call: TRBV5-1
d_call: .
clone_size: once
j_call: TRBJ2-3
cdr3_aa: CASSLWAAPTDTQYF
cdr3_nt: TGCGCCAGCAGCTTGTGGGCTGCCCCCACAGATACGCAGTATTTT

v_call: TRBV11-2
d_call: .
clone_size: once
j_call: TRBJ2-7
cdr3_aa: CASSLGGPQDEQYF
cdr3_nt: TGTGCCAGCAGCCTTGGAGGGCCTCAGGACGAGCAGTACTTC

v_call: TRBV4-1
d_call: .
clone_size: .
j_call: TRBJ2-5
cdr3_aa: CASSQEGDGETQYF
cdr3_nt: TGCGCCAGCAGCCAAGAGGGCGATGGAGAGACCCAGTACTTC

v_call: TRBV11-2
d_call: .
clone_size: .
j_call: TRBJ2-7
cdr3_aa: CASSLESLSVISSYEQYF
cdr3_nt: TGTGCCAGCAGCTTAGAATCTCTAAGCGTTATTAGCTCCTACGAGCAGTACTTC

v_call: TRBV5-1
d_call: TRBD1
clone_size: .
j_call: TRBJ1-4
cdr3_aa: CASSLGGDSGEKLFF
cdr3_nt: TGCGCCAGCAGCTTGGGTGGGGACAGTGGTGAAAAACTGTTTTTT

v_call: TRBV6-5
d_call: TRBD1
clone_size: .
j_call: TRBJ1-2
cdr3_aa: CASSSGGSWEF
cdr3_nt: TGTGCCAGCAGTTCAGGGGGGTCATGGGAATTC

v_call: TRBV27
d_call: TRBD1
clone_size: .
j_call: TRBJ1-2
cdr3_aa: CASSLLGGQGALGYTF
cdr3_nt: TGTGCCAGCAGTTTATTAGGGGGACAGGGGGCTCTTGGCTACACCTTC

v_call: TRBV7-9
d_call: TRBD1
clone_size: .
j_call: TRBJ1-5
cdr3_aa: CASSPGTGGNQPQHF
cdr3_nt: TGTGCCAGCAGCCCCGGGACAGGGGGAAATCAGCCCCAGCATTTT

v_call: TRBV6-1
d_call: .
clone_size: .
j_call: TRBJ1-4
cdr3_aa: CASSEPGLSEKLFF
cdr3_nt: TGTGCCAGCAGTGAACCGGGACTTAGTGAAAAACTGTTTTTT

v_call: TRBV6-1
d_call: .
clone_size: few
j_call: TRBJ2-7
cdr3_aa: CASSDTGISYEQYF
cdr3_nt: TGTGCCAGCAGTGATACAGGGATCTCCTACGAGCAGTACTTC

v_call: TRBV25-1
d_call: .
clone_size: .
j_call: TRBJ1-5
cdr3_aa: CASSDGDSGRSSNQPQHF
cdr3_nt: TGTGCCAGCAGTGATGGGGACTCAGGGAGGTCTAGCAATCAGCCCCAGCATTTT

v_call: TRBV25-1
d_call: TRBD1
clone_size: .
j_call: TRBJ2-1
cdr3_aa: CASRETGINNEQFF
cdr3_nt: TGTGCCAGCAGGGAGACAGGGATTAACAATGAGCAGTTCTTC

v_call: TRBV5-4
d_call: .
clone_size: .
j_call: TRBJ2-1
cdr3_aa: CASSSSVGVNEQFF
cdr3_nt: TGTGCCAGCAGCTCCTCCGTAGGGGTCAATGAGCAGTTCTTC